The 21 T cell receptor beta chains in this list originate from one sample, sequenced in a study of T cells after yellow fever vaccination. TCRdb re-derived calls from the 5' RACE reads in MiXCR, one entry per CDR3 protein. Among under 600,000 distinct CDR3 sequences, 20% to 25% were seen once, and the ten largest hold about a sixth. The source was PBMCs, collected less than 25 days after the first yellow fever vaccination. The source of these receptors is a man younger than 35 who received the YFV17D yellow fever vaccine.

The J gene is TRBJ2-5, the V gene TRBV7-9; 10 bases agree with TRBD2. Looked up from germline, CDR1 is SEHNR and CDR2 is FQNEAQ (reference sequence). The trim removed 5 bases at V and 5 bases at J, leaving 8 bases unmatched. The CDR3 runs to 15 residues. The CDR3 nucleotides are TGTGCCAGCAGCCCATACCCGGGACTAGCGGAGACCCAGTACTTC. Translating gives CASSPYPGLAETQYF.

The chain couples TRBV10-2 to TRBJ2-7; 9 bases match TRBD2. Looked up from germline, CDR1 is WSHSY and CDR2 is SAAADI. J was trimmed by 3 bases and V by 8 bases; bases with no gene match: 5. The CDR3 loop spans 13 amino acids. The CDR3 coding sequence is TGCGCCAGCCTGCGGGGGGGGTTCTACGAGCAGTACTTC. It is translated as CASLRGGFYEQYF.

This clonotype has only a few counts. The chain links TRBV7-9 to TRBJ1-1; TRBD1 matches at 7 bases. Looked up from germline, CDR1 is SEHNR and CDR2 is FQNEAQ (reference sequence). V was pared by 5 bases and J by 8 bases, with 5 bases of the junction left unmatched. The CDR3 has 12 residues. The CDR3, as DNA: TGTGCCAGCAGCGCTGGAGGGGGCGAAGCTTTCTTT. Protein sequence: CASSAGGGEAFF.

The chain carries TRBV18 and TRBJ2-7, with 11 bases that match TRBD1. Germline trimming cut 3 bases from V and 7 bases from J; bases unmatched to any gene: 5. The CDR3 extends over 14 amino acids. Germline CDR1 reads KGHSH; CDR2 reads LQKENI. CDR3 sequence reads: CASSPGQGAREQYV. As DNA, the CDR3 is TGTGCCAGCTCACCTGGACAGGGGGCTAGGGAGCAGTACGTC.

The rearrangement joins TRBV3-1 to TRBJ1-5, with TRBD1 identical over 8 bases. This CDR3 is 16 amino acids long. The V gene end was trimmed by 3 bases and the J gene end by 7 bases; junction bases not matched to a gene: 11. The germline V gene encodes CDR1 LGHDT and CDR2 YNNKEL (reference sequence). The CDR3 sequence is CASSQSDRGFGQPQHF. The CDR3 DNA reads TGTGCCAGCAGCCAGTCCGACAGGGGCTTTGGACAGCCCCAGCATTTT.

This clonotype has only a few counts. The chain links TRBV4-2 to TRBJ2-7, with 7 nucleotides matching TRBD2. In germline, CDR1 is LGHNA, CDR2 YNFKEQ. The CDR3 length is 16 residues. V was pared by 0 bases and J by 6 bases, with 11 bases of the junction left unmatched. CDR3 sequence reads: CASSQDPPSGGTEQYF. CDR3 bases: TGTGCCAGCAGCCAAGACCCCCCTAGCGGCGGGACCGAGCAGTACTTC.

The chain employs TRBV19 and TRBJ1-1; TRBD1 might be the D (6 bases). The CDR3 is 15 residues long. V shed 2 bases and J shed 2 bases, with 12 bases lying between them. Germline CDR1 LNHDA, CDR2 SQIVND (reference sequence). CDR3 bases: TGTGCCAGTAGTATACGGGGGGCCCCAAACACTGAAGCTTTCTTT. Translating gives CASSIRGAPNTEAFF.

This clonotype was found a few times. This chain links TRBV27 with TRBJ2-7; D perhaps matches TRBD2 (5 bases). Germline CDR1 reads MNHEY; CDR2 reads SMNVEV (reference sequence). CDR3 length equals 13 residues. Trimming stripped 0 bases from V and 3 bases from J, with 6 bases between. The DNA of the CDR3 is TGTGCCAGCAGTTTATCCCGGGACTACGAGCAGTACGTC. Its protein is CASSLSRDYEQYV.

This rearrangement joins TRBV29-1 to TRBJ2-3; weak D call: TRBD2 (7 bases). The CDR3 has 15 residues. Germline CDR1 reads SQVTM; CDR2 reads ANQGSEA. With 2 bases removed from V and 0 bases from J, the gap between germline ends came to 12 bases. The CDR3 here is CSVEFAGASTDTQYF. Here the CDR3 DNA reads TGCAGCGTTGAATTTGCGGGGGCAAGCACAGATACGCAGTATTTT.

DNA of the CDR3: TGCAGTGCTAAGGACGTGGGTCACGAGCAGTACGTC. Translated, it gives CSAKDVGHEQYV. V and J are TRBV20-1 and TRBJ2-7; D is ambiguous. This CDR3 spans 12 amino acids. Germline CDR1 is DFQATT and CDR2 is SNEGSKA (reference sequence). The V end was cut by 4 bases, the J end by 5 bases, with 12 bases between.

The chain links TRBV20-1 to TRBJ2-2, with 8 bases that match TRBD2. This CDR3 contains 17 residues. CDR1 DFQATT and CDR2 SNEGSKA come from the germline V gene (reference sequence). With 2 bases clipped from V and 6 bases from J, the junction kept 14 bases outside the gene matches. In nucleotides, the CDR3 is TGCAGTGCTAGACACGCCCGGGGGGGCGGGTCGGCCGGGGAGCTGTTTTTT. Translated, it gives CSARHARGGGSAGELFF.

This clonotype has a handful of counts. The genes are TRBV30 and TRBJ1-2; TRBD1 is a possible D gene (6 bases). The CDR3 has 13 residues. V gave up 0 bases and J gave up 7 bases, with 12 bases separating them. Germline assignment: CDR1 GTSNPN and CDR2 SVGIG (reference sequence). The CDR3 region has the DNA TGTGCCTGGAGTGTAGGCCCAGGGGCTGGCTACACCTTC. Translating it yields CAWSVGPGAGYTF.

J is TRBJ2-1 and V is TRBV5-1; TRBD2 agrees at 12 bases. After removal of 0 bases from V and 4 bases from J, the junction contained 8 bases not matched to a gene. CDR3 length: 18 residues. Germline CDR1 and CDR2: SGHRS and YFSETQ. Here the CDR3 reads CASSLGRLAGELYNEQFF. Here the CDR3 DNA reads TGCGCCAGCAGCTTGGGAAGACTAGCGGGGGAGTTATACAATGAGCAGTTCTTC.

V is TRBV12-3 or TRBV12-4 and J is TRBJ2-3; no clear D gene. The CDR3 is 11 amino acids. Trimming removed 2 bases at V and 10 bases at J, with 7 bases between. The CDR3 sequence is CASSLFRPQYF. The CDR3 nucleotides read TGTGCCAGCAGTTTATTTAGGCCGCAGTATTTT.

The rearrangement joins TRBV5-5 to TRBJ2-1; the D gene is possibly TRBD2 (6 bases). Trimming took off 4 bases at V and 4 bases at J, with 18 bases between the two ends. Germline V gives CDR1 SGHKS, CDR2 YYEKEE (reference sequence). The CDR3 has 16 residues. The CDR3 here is CASSNGSSSAYNEQFF. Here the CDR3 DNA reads TGTGCCAGCAGCAATGGATCTTCTAGCGCGTACAATGAGCAGTTCTTC.

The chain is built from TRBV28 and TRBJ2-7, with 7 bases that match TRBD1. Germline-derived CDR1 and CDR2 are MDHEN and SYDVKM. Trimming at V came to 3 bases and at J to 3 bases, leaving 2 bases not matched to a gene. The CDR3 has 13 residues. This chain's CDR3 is CASSFQGDYEQYF. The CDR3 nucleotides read TGTGCCAGCAGTTTCCAGGGGGACTACGAGCAGTACTTC.

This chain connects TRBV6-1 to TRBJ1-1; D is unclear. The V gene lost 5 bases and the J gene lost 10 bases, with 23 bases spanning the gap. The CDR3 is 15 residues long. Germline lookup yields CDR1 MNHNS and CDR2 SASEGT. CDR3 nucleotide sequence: TGTGCCAGCAGTCAACTCCTGGACGGACCTCCGGCAGCTTTCTTT. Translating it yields CASSQLLDGPPAAFF.

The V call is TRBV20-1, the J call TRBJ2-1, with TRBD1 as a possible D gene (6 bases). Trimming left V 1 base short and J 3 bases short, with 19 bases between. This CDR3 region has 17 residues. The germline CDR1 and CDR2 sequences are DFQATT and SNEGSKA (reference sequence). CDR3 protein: CSARGEGLGDNYNEQFF. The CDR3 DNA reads TGCAGTGCTAGAGGTGAAGGTCTTGGGGACAACTACAATGAGCAGTTCTTC.

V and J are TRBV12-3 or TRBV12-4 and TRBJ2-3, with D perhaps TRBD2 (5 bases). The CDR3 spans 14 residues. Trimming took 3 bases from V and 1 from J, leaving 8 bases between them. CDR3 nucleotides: TGTGCCAGCAGTTTTCACGGGGGCACAGATACGCAGTATTTT. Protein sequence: CASSFHGGTDTQYF.

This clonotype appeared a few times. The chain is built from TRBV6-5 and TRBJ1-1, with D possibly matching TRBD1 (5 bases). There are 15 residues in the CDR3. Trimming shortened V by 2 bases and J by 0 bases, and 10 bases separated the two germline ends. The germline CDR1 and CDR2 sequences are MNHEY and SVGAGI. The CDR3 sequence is CASSYRDGMNTEAFF. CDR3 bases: TGTGCCAGCAGTTACAGGGACGGAATGAACACTGAAGCTTTCTTT.

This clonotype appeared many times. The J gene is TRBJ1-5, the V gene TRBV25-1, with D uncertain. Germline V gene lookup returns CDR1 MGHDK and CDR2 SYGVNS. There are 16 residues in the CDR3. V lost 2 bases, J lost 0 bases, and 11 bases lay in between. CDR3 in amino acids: CASSETASLSNQPQHF. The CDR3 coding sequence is TGTGCCAGCAGTGAAACAGCCAGTCTTAGCAATCAGCCCCAGCATTTT.